A selection of T cell receptor beta chains follows, all from one sample in a study of blood T cell repertoires in COVID-19. Sequencing used immunoSEQ multiplex PCR; TCRdb keeps in-frame clones, though not all of them. The sample has around 130,000 clones; about 87% are singletons. The sample was peripheral blood. These receptors all come from a woman aged 80 or over with acute or convalescent COVID-19. The CDR3 runs from the conserved cysteine through the conserved F or W. Each record gives: J gene, V gene, D gene, clone size, CDR3 DNA, CDR3 protein. The D gene is left open where the match is weak. Clone size is stated in some rows and not others, as once, few, many or a class when expanded.

j_call: TRBJ1-1; v_call: TRBV7-8; d_call: TRBD1; clone_size: few; cdr3_nt: TGTGCCAGCAGCTTAGTTGGGACAGGGTATTTCACTGAAGCTTTCTTT; cdr3_aa: CASSLVGTGYFTEAFF
j_call: TRBJ2-1; v_call: TRBV4-3; d_call: TRBD2; clone_size: -; cdr3_nt: TGCGCCAGCAGCCAAGATCCGACTAGCGGGGGTGCCTACAATGAGCAGTTCTTC; cdr3_aa: CASSQDPTSGGAYNEQFF
j_call: TRBJ1-6; v_call: TRBV7-2; d_call: TRBD1; clone_size: -; cdr3_nt: TGTGCCAGCAGCTCCCCCGACAGGGGGCGATCACCCCTCCACTTT; cdr3_aa: CASSSPDRGRSPLHF
j_call: TRBJ1-4; v_call: TRBV5-1; d_call: -; clone_size: once; cdr3_nt: TGCGCCAGCAGCTTGGTGGAGGCAACTAATGAAAAACTGTTTTTT; cdr3_aa: CASSLVEATNEKLFF
j_call: TRBJ1-2; v_call: TRBV5-1; d_call: -; clone_size: -; cdr3_nt: TGCGCCAGCAGCTTTAGCGACGGCAATGGCTACACCTTC; cdr3_aa: CASSFSDGNGYTF
j_call: TRBJ1-5; v_call: TRBV3-1/TRBV3-2; d_call: -; clone_size: -; cdr3_nt: TGTGCCAGCAGCCCCGGACAGATGGCTCAGCCCCAGCATTTT; cdr3_aa: CASSPGQMAQPQHF
j_call: TRBJ1-6; v_call: TRBV7-2; d_call: -; clone_size: -; cdr3_nt: TGTGCCAGCAGCTACCGCAGGGGTAATTCACCCCTCCACTTT; cdr3_aa: CASSYRRGNSPLHF
j_call: TRBJ2-5; v_call: TRBV7-8; d_call: TRBD1; clone_size: -; cdr3_nt: TGTGCCAGCAGCTTAGACCGGACAGGGGGGGCTCGGGAGACCCAGTACTTC; cdr3_aa: CASSLDRTGGARETQYF
j_call: TRBJ1-1; v_call: TRBV7-3; d_call: TRBD1; clone_size: -; cdr3_nt: TGTGCCAGCAGCCCACTTGGACAGGGCCTGGGCACTGAAGCTTTCTTT; cdr3_aa: CASSPLGQGLGTEAFF
j_call: TRBJ2-7; v_call: TRBV4-2; d_call: TRBD2; clone_size: -; cdr3_nt: TGTGCCAGCAGCCTTGGACTAGCTGACGAGCAGTACTTC; cdr3_aa: CASSLGLADEQYF
j_call: TRBJ2-7; v_call: TRBV7-2; d_call: TRBD2; clone_size: -; cdr3_nt: TGTGCCAGCAGCTCGCCGGGGGGACCTCATCCCTACGAGCAGTACTTC; cdr3_aa: CASSSPGGPHPYEQYF
j_call: TRBJ2-5; v_call: TRBV7-8; d_call: -; clone_size: -; cdr3_nt: TGTGCCAGCACCGAGTCGGGAAAAGAAGAGACCCAGTACTTC; cdr3_aa: CASTESGKEETQYF
j_call: TRBJ1-2; v_call: TRBV7-3; d_call: -; clone_size: -; cdr3_nt: TGTGCCAGCGCTCTCCAGAGGGAATATGGCTACACCTTC; cdr3_aa: CASALQREYGYTF
j_call: TRBJ2-5; v_call: TRBV5-1; d_call: -; clone_size: -; cdr3_nt: TGCGCCAGCAGCTTGGCCCGGGAAGAGACCCAGTACTTC; cdr3_aa: CASSLAREETQYF
j_call: TRBJ1-2; v_call: TRBV2; d_call: -; clone_size: once; cdr3_nt: TGTGCCAGCAGTGGGGGGCAGAACCCATATGGCTACACCTTC; cdr3_aa: CASSGGQNPYGYTF
j_call: TRBJ1-3; v_call: TRBV9; d_call: -; clone_size: -; cdr3_nt: TGTGCCAGCAGCTTGAGGCCTACTGGGGGAAACACCATATATTTT; cdr3_aa: CASSLRPTGGNTIYF
j_call: TRBJ2-1; v_call: TRBV25-1; d_call: TRBD1; clone_size: -; cdr3_nt: TGTGCCAGCAGTTCCCCGGGACAGGGGGGCAATGAGCAGTTCTTC; cdr3_aa: CASSSPGQGGNEQFF
j_call: TRBJ2-1; v_call: TRBV2; d_call: -; clone_size: -; cdr3_nt: TGTGCCAGCAGTGAGACACGCTCCTACAATGAGCAGTTCTTC; cdr3_aa: CASSETRSYNEQFF
j_call: TRBJ2-3; v_call: TRBV5-1; d_call: -; clone_size: -; cdr3_nt: TGCGCCAGCAGCCCCTTGGGCGGGGTGGCAGATACGCAGTATTTT; cdr3_aa: CASSPLGGVADTQYF
j_call: TRBJ1-2; v_call: TRBV5-4; d_call: TRBD1; clone_size: -; cdr3_nt: TGTGCCAGCAGCAGGGACAGCAATAACTATGGCTACACCTTC; cdr3_aa: CASSRDSNNYGYTF
j_call: TRBJ1-5; v_call: TRBV12-5; d_call: TRBD1; clone_size: -; cdr3_nt: TGTGCTAGTGGTTCATCGACAGGGGGGCTTCAGCCCCAGCATTTT; cdr3_aa: CASGSSTGGLQPQHF
j_call: TRBJ2-5; v_call: TRBV11-2; d_call: -; clone_size: -; cdr3_nt: TGTGCCAGCAGCTTAGACCCCCGGACAGAAGAGACCCAGTACTTC; cdr3_aa: CASSLDPRTEETQYF
j_call: TRBJ1-5; v_call: TRBV7-2; d_call: -; clone_size: -; cdr3_nt: TGTGCCAGCAGCTTAGCTCGGGGTAGTCAGCCCCAGCATTTT; cdr3_aa: CASSLARGSQPQHF
j_call: TRBJ2-1; v_call: TRBV6-2/TRBV6-3; d_call: TRBD2; clone_size: -; cdr3_nt: TGTGCCAGCAGCCGGACTAGCGGGGGGTACAATGAGCAGTTCTTC; cdr3_aa: CASSRTSGGYNEQFF
j_call: TRBJ2-5; v_call: TRBV3-1/TRBV3-2; d_call: -; clone_size: -; cdr3_nt: TGTGCCAGCAGGGGGGCCACCCAGTACTTC; cdr3_aa: CASRGATQYF
j_call: TRBJ2-2; v_call: TRBV3-1/TRBV3-2; d_call: -; clone_size: -; cdr3_nt: TGTGCCAGCAGCCAAGCGGGTGGGGAGCTGTTTTTT; cdr3_aa: CASSQAGGELFF
j_call: TRBJ2-1; v_call: TRBV18; d_call: TRBD2; clone_size: -; cdr3_nt: TGTGCCAGCTCACCAGCAGCTAGCGGATACAATGAGCAGTTCTTC; cdr3_aa: CASSPAASGYNEQFF
j_call: TRBJ2-4; v_call: TRBV10-3; d_call: -; clone_size: -; cdr3_nt: TGTGCCATCAAGGTGAAAGCAGGGATTTCGAAAAACATTCAGTACTTC; cdr3_aa: CAIKVKAGISKNIQYF
j_call: TRBJ2-1; v_call: TRBV7-2; d_call: -; clone_size: -; cdr3_nt: TGTGCCAGCAGCTTAGGCGGGGGCCTCAATGAGCAGTTCTTC; cdr3_aa: CASSLGGGLNEQFF
j_call: TRBJ2-1; v_call: TRBV19; d_call: -; clone_size: -; cdr3_nt: TGTGCCAGTAGGACTCTTCTAGATGAGCAGTTCTTC; cdr3_aa: CASRTLLDEQFF
j_call: TRBJ1-1; v_call: TRBV20-1; d_call: -; clone_size: -; cdr3_nt: TGCAGTGCTAGCACGGGTCGGGCTTTCTTT; cdr3_aa: CSASTGRAFF
j_call: TRBJ1-1; v_call: TRBV5-1; d_call: TRBD1; clone_size: -; cdr3_nt: TGCGCCAGCAACCCCCGGGGGGTACAGGGGGCCAAGAACACTGAAGCTTTCTTT; cdr3_aa: CASNPRGVQGAKNTEAFF
j_call: TRBJ2-1; v_call: TRBV27; d_call: TRBD2; clone_size: -; cdr3_nt: TGTGCCAGCAGGGGGACTAGCCGGAGTGAGCAGTTCTTC; cdr3_aa: CASRGTSRSEQFF
j_call: TRBJ1-2; v_call: TRBV18; d_call: TRBD1; clone_size: -; cdr3_nt: TGTGCCAGCTCCCAAGTTTCAGGGGGCGCAAACTATGGCTACACCTTC; cdr3_aa: CASSQVSGGANYGYTF
j_call: TRBJ2-2; v_call: TRBV7-3; d_call: -; clone_size: -; cdr3_nt: TGTGCCAGCAGCCCAGAAGGAGGTCTCGGGGAGCTGTTTTTT; cdr3_aa: CASSPEGGLGELFF
j_call: TRBJ1-1; v_call: TRBV7-3; d_call: -; clone_size: -; cdr3_nt: TGTGCCAGCAGCCGAGGTTCCAACACTGAAGCTTTCTTT; cdr3_aa: CASSRGSNTEAFF
j_call: TRBJ1-2; v_call: TRBV9; d_call: TRBD1; clone_size: -; cdr3_nt: TGTGCCAGCAGCGTAGGCGGGGCAGGGGGAAATGGCTACACCTTC; cdr3_aa: CASSVGGAGGNGYTF
j_call: TRBJ1-1; v_call: TRBV5-5; d_call: -; clone_size: once; cdr3_nt: TGTGCCAGCAGCCAAGGACTGATGAACACTGAAGCTTTCTTT; cdr3_aa: CASSQGLMNTEAFF
j_call: TRBJ1-5; v_call: TRBV5-1; d_call: -; clone_size: -; cdr3_nt: TGCGCCAGCAGCGGACAGCCTAATCAGCCCCAGCATTTT; cdr3_aa: CASSGQPNQPQHF
j_call: TRBJ2-6; v_call: TRBV5-1; d_call: TRBD1; clone_size: -; cdr3_nt: TGCGCCAGCAGCTTGTCAGGGGGCGTAGGGGCCAACGTCCTGACTTTC; cdr3_aa: CASSLSGGVGANVLTF
j_call: TRBJ1-5; v_call: TRBV19; d_call: -; clone_size: -; cdr3_nt: TGTGCCAGTACCGGGGTCAAGTTCAGGGGTTCCAATCAGCCCCAGCATTTT; cdr3_aa: CASTGVKFRGSNQPQHF
j_call: TRBJ1-6; v_call: TRBV3-1/TRBV3-2; d_call: -; clone_size: -; cdr3_nt: TGTGCCAGCAGCCAAGGCTCGGGGGTCCATTCACCCCTCCACTTT; cdr3_aa: CASSQGSGVHSPLHF
j_call: TRBJ2-1; v_call: TRBV5-1; d_call: TRBD1; clone_size: -; cdr3_nt: TGCGCCAGCAGCCCCTCGGGACAGGGGCGTGAGCAGTTCTTC; cdr3_aa: CASSPSGQGREQFF
j_call: TRBJ1-3; v_call: TRBV5-1; d_call: -; clone_size: -; cdr3_nt: TGCGCCAGCAGCTTGGTCGGGGTCTCTGGAAACACCATATATTTT; cdr3_aa: CASSLVGVSGNTIYF
j_call: TRBJ2-5; v_call: TRBV12-3/TRBV12-4; d_call: TRBD2; clone_size: once; cdr3_nt: TGTGCCAGCAGTAGGGACTACCGAGAGACCCAGTACTTC; cdr3_aa: CASSRDYRETQYF
j_call: TRBJ2-7; v_call: TRBV5-1; d_call: TRBD2; clone_size: few; cdr3_nt: TGCGCCAGCAGCTCCAGGACTAGCGGCGAGCAGTACTTC; cdr3_aa: CASSSRTSGEQYF
j_call: TRBJ2-6; v_call: TRBV7-2; d_call: TRBD2; clone_size: -; cdr3_nt: TGTGCCAGCAGCTCCCGGACTAGCGGGGCGTTATCTGGGGCCAACGTCCTGACTTTC; cdr3_aa: CASSSRTSGALSGANVLTF
j_call: TRBJ1-2; v_call: TRBV5-1; d_call: -; clone_size: -; cdr3_nt: -; cdr3_aa: CASSLLGVGTGASNAF
j_call: TRBJ2-2; v_call: TRBV5-1; d_call: TRBD1; clone_size: -; cdr3_nt: TGCGCCAGCAGCCCTAGGGGGACAGGCAACACCGGGGAGCTGTTTTTT; cdr3_aa: CASSPRGTGNTGELFF
j_call: TRBJ2-7; v_call: TRBV5-6; d_call: -; clone_size: -; cdr3_nt: TGTGCCAGCAGCTCTAGACGACAGGTAACGGCCTACGAGCAGTACTTC; cdr3_aa: CASSSRRQVTAYEQYF
j_call: TRBJ1-1; v_call: TRBV7-9; d_call: -; clone_size: -; cdr3_nt: TGTGCCAGCAGGTATAATCAGGGCCCAACCGATTTT; cdr3_aa: CASRYNQGPTDF
j_call: TRBJ2-4; v_call: TRBV6-1; d_call: -; clone_size: -; cdr3_nt: TGTGCCAGCAGTGAAGGACAGGTAGCCAAAAACATTCAGTACTTC; cdr3_aa: CASSEGQVAKNIQYF